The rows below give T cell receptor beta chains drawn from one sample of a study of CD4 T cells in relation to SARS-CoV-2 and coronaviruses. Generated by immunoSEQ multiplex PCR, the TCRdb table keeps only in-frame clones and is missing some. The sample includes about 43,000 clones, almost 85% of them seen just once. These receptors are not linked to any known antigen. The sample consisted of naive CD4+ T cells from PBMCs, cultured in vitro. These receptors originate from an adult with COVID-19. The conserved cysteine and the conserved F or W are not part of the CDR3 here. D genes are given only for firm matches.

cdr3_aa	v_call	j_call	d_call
ASSERGQGNYGYT	TRBV28	TRBJ1-2	.
ASSLLLTTTKNIQY	TRBV28	TRBJ2-4	.
ASSQDLQGYNEQF	TRBV4-2	TRBJ2-1	.
ASHSGTLYNEQF	TRBV28	TRBJ2-1	TRBD2
ASSKWKENLAKNIQY	TRBV21-1	TRBJ2-4	.
ASSTTHQPQH	TRBV28	TRBJ1-5	.
ASSTQGEGYT	TRBV5-1	TRBJ1-2	.
ASSVGRNTQY	TRBV2	TRBJ2-3	.
ASSQDFLTGTEGNYGYT	TRBV4-1	TRBJ1-2	TRBD1
ASSWARGGNTIY	TRBV7-9	TRBJ1-3	.
ASSFRGATGEVGDTQY	TRBV11-2	TRBJ2-3	TRBD1
ASSQGSQQGRGNEQF	TRBV4-1	TRBJ2-1	.
ASSGGSGSKETQY	TRBV9	TRBJ2-5	.
ASSSGGFDLDGYT	TRBV5-1	TRBJ1-2	.
ASSLAGGAEQF	TRBV7-9	TRBJ2-1	.
ASSEGQSNSPLH	TRBV27	TRBJ1-6	.
ASSESSRLPPGANVLT	TRBV10-2	TRBJ2-6	.
ASSESWVDTQY	TRBV10-1	TRBJ2-3	.
ASSQVGRRRAGNQPQH	TRBV4-1	TRBJ1-5	.
ASSLRGTWGSPLH	TRBV28	TRBJ1-6	.
ASSRKGGRKTDTQY	TRBV3-1/TRBV3-2	TRBJ2-3	.
ASSLGLAGVRETQY	TRBV7-2	TRBJ2-5	TRBD2
ASSSGQGQPSGNTIY	TRBV28	TRBJ1-3	TRBD1
ASSQGPGLAAGELF	TRBV14	TRBJ2-2	.
ASSSDRLETQY	TRBV7-3	TRBJ2-5	TRBD1
ASSSTAGPQH	TRBV6-6	TRBJ1-5	.
ASSLALAGNTEAF	TRBV5-1	TRBJ1-1	.
ASSSASGSLTDTQY	TRBV19	TRBJ2-3	TRBD2
ASAQRIIQETQY	TRBV28	TRBJ2-5	.
ASSLKGRHSNQPQH	TRBV27	TRBJ1-5	.